This entry lists 5 T cell receptor beta chains sequenced from one sample in a study of T-cell memory formation after mild COVID-19. TCRdb independently ran MiXCR on the 5' RACE reads; one entry per CDR3 protein. The table has 280,000 or so distinct CDR3 sequences, 8.2% seen once. The sample comprised PBMCs or a T cell subset sorted from them (not recorded which). These receptors originate from a man between 18 and 35 years old who had mild COVID-19 (a few samples of this study predate the infection). Cell type and time point are not known.

This clonotype came up many times. The V call is TRBV7-9, the J call TRBJ2-5; D is ambiguous. This CDR3 is 16 amino acids long. CDR1 SEHNR and CDR2 FQNEAQ come from the germline V gene (reference sequence). With 5 bases removed from V and 2 bases from J, the gap between germline ends came to 18 bases. The CDR3 bases are TGTGCCAGCAGCCTACGGACGGGCCCCGATCAAGAGACCCAGTACTTC. This codes for CASSLRTGPDQETQYF.

The chain couples TRBV5-1 to TRBJ2-7, with D tentatively TRBD1 or TRBD2 (5 bases each). The CDR3 sequence is 15 residues long. Per germline, CDR1 SGHRS and CDR2 YFSETQ. V lost 3 bases, J lost 0 bases, and 13 bases lay in between. The CDR3 DNA sequence: TGCGCCAGCAGCTACGCGTGGGGGTCCTCCTACGAGCAGTACTTC. It encodes CASSYAWGSSYEQYF.

This chain's CDR3 is CASSLRGGGNTEAFF. As DNA, the CDR3 is TGTGCCAGCAGTTTACGGGGAGGGGGGAACACTGAAGCTTTCTTT. The J gene is TRBJ1-1, the V gene TRBV28; D might be TRBD1 (6 bases). Between the trimmed V and J ends, which lost 2 bases and 1 base, there was a span of 11 bases. Per the germline V gene, CDR1 is MDHEN and CDR2 is SYDVKM. The CDR3 has 15 amino acids.

This clonotype was recorded at least ten times. The chain employs TRBV5-1 and TRBJ2-3, with a possible D match to TRBD1 (5 bases). The CDR3 loop spans 15 amino acids. Germline V gives CDR1 SGHRS, CDR2 YFSETQ. Trimming removed 7 bases at V and 1 base at J, with 16 bases between. CDR3 nucleotides: TGCGCCAGCCGCCTAAGGGGCGCCGGCACAGATACGCAGTATTTT. Encoded protein: CASRLRGAGTDTQYF.

This clonotype was seen at least ten times. The chain has TRBV7-9 and TRBJ1-4; D perhaps matches TRBD1 (5 bases). The CDR3 has 14 residues. The V gene lost 5 bases and the J gene lost 5 bases, with 12 bases spanning the gap. Germline CDR1 reads SEHNR; CDR2 reads FQNEAQ (reference sequence). CDR3 bases: TGTGCCAGCAGCCTCTGGGGGATCAATGAAAAACTGTTTTTT. This gives the protein CASSLWGINEKLFF.